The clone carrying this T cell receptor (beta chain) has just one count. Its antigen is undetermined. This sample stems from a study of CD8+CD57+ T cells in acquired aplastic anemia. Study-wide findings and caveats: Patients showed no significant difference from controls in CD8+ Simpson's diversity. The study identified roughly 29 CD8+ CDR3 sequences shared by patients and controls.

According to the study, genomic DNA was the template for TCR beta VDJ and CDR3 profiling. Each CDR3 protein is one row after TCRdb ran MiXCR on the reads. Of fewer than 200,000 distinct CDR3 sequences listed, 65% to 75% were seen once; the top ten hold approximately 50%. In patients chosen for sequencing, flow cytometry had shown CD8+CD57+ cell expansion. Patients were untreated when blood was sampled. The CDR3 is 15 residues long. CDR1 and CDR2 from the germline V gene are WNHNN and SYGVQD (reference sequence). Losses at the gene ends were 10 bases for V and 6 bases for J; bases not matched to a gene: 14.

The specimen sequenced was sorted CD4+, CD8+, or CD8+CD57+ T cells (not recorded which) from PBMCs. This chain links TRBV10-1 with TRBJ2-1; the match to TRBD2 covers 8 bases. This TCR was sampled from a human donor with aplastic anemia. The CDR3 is CAITRVVAGCNEQFF. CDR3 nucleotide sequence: TGCGCCATCACCCGGGTGGTAGCGGGATGCAATGAGCAGTTCTTC.